This T cell receptor (beta chain) came from a study of blood T cell repertoires in COVID-19. Trimming stripped 3 bases from V and 6 bases from J, with 13 bases between. The CDR3 runs to 13 residues. From germline, CDR1 is DFQATT and CDR2 SNEGSKA (reference sequence). Using immunoSEQ multiplex PCR, the repertoire was profiled, and TCRdb retains in-frame clones only, with some absent. The table lists nearly 400,000 clones, about 90% of them singletons, with 1.7% in the top ten. This receptor was identified in a woman in her thirties who had recovered from COVID-19. V usage is TRBV20-1 and J usage is TRBJ2-3, with D hard to call. The sample taken for sequencing was PBMCs or T cells enriched from blood (not recorded which). CDR3 DNA sequence: TGCAGTGCTAGTTTTGTCGGTGTGGATACGCAGTATTTT. Translated, it gives CSASFVGVDTQYF.